This T cell receptor (beta chain) was found in a study of T cells in Graves' hyperthyroidism and ophthalmopathy. Trimming pared 6 bases from V and 0 bases from J, leaving 6 bases between. Per germline, CDR1 SGHDN and CDR2 FVKESK. This CDR3 contains 12 residues. This clonotype was recorded at least ten times. Regions amplified from RNA transcripts were the TCR beta CDR3 regions. The TCR CDR3 was amplified in a first-round RT-PCR using the HTBI primer set. Each CDR3 protein is one row after TCRdb ran MiXCR on the multiplex PCR reads. Of a few hundred thousand distinct CDR3 sequences in the sample, about 43% were seen once.

The sequenced sample consisted of peripheral blood or thyroid tissue (not recorded which). The receptor's source is a woman under 30 with Graves' hyperthyroidism. The chain couples TRBV14 to TRBJ2-7; unclear D gene. DNA of the CDR3: TGTGCCAGCAGTCGTATCTCCTACGAGCAGTACTTC. As protein: CASSRISYEQYF.